The sequence of this T cell receptor beta chain was determined in a study of shared clonotypes between healthy human individuals. General study findings and limits: Sequencing depth was expected to influence donor clonotype sharing. Shared across a few donors were roughly 5.3% of the naive CD4 clonotypes.

Assay used: immunoSEQ multiplex PCR; TCRdb lists only in-frame clones, some missing. The repertoire holds over 2 million clones, with approximately 95% as singletons. With respect to this clone: What it recognizes is unknown.

The CDR3 extends over 14 amino acids. Trimming removed 5 bases from V and 4 bases from J; junction bases left unmatched: 5. Germline lookup yields CDR1 SGHTA and CDR2 FQGNSA. This sequence joins TRBV7-2 and TRBJ1-2; 9 nucleotides align to TRBD1. The sample taken for sequencing was naive CD4+ T cells sorted from blood. Subset meaning: CD45RA+ positively selected. This receptor was taken from a young man in good health. DNA for the CDR3: TGTGCCAGCAGCGGGGACAGGGAACGCTATGGCTACACCTTC. As protein: CASSGDRERYGYTF.